The 12 T cell receptor beta chains listed next were all sequenced from one sample in a study of T cells after posttransplantation cyclophosphamide. TCRdb's table, derived via immunoSEQ multiplex PCR, lists solely in-frame clones and lacks some. This table holds under 75,000 clones, around 93% found once. Source material: PBMCs. These receptors were taken from a woman in her 30s in good health and a related stem cell transplant donor.

Only a few counts were recorded for this clone. The chain employs TRBV7-6 and TRBJ2-7; D remains unclear. This CDR3 spans 13 amino acids. V was trimmed by 1 base and J by 0 bases, leaving 4 bases between them. Per germline, CDR1 SGHVS and CDR2 FNYEAQ. CDR3 in DNA: TGTGCCAGCAGCTTAGGACACTCCTACGAGCAGTACTTC. It is translated as CASSLGHSYEQYF.

V gene TRBV6-4 combines with J gene TRBJ1-5; D remains unclear. V lost 5 bases and J 6 bases, leaving 14 bases between the germline ends. The CDR3 is made up of 14 amino acids. Germline CDR1 reads MRHNA; CDR2 reads SNTAGT. The CDR3, as DNA: TGTGCCAGCAGTACAGAGACCGGAACTCAGCCCCAGCATTTT. Translating it yields CASSTETGTQPQHF.

This chain uses TRBV11-2 with TRBJ2-7; the D is unclear. This CDR3 contains 13 residues. V lost 1 base, J lost 0 bases, and 4 bases lay in between. Germline assignment: CDR1 SGHAT and CDR2 FQNNGV. In DNA, the CDR3 is TGTGCCAGCAGCTTAGCCACCTCCTACGAGCAGTACTTC. Protein: CASSLATSYEQYF.

This clone was observed a handful of times. V is TRBV5-5 and J is TRBJ2-7, with 8 positions matching TRBD1. V lost 7 bases to trimming and J lost 7 bases; unmatched junction nucleotides: 7. Germline loops: CDR1 SGHKS, CDR2 YYEKEE (reference sequence). The CDR3 consists of 12 residues. CDR3 sequence (DNA): TGTGCCAGCTCAGACAGGGGAAGGGAGCAGTACTTC. Protein sequence: CASSDRGREQYF.

The chain is built from TRBV7-2 and TRBJ2-1; 10 nucleotides match TRBD2. The CDR3 extends over 18 amino acids. Germline trimming cut 0 bases from V and 6 bases from J; bases unmatched to any gene: 11. CDR1 and CDR2 from the germline V gene are SGHTA and FQGNSA. Here the CDR3 DNA reads TGTGCCAGCAGCTTAGCGATTCTAGCGGGGGCTAGGGGCAATGAGCAGTTCTTC. It specifies CASSLAILAGARGNEQFF.

The rearrangement joins TRBV28 to TRBJ2-3, with 7 nucleotides matching TRBD1. Trimming removed 7 bases from V and 1 base from J; junction bases left unmatched: 14. The germline CDR1 and CDR2 sequences are MDHEN and SYDVKM. This CDR3 contains 17 residues. The CDR3: CASTSIRGQPGTDTQYF. Here the CDR3 DNA reads TGTGCCAGCACCTCTATTAGGGGGCAGCCTGGCACAGATACGCAGTATTTT.

V gene TRBV5-1 combines with J gene TRBJ1-2, with D perhaps TRBD1 (6 bases). The CDR3 has 13 amino acids. Germline V gene data show CDR1 as SGHRS and CDR2 as YFSETQ. V lost 5 bases, J lost 6 bases, and 14 bases lay in between. This chain's CDR3 is CASSYRGGNGYTF. The CDR3 coding sequence is TGCGCCAGCAGTTACAGAGGGGGGAATGGCTACACCTTC.

This clone appeared a few times. This rearrangement joins TRBV9 to TRBJ2-7; 8 nucleotides agree with TRBD2. With V trimmed by 3 bases and J by 7 bases, 3 bases remained unmatched. There are 12 residues in the CDR3. Germline loops: CDR1 SGDLS, CDR2 YYNGEE. CDR3 bases: TGTGCCAGCAGCGCGGGGGGGGGTGAGCAGTACTTC. Its translation is CASSAGGGEQYF.

V usage is TRBV5-1 and J usage is TRBJ2-5; 12 positions match TRBD2. The CDR3 is 16 amino acids. From germline, CDR1 is SGHRS and CDR2 YFSETQ. Trimming cost V 4 bases and J 7 bases; bases outside gene matches: 11. The CDR3 DNA follows: TGCGCCAGCAGCCCCGGACTAGCGGGGCCCCAGGGGACCCAGTACTTC. Translating it yields CASSPGLAGPQGTQYF. The whole variable domain, remainder taken from reference TRBV5-1 and TRBJ2-5, is KAGVTQTPRYLIKTRGQQVTLSCSPISGHRSVSWYQQTPGQGLQFLFEYFSETQRNKGNFPGRFSGRQFSNSRSEMNVSTLELGDSALYLCASSPGLAGPQGTQYFGPGTRLLVL.

This clone has a handful of counts. V and J are TRBV19 and TRBJ1-1; D call uncertain. Germline values: CDR1 LNHDA, CDR2 SQIVND (reference sequence). The CDR3 contains 13 residues. The V and J ends lost 5 bases and 3 bases respectively, with 10 bases between them. The CDR3 DNA is TGTGCCAGTAGTCCCGCTAGGGACACTGAAGCTTTCTTT. It translates to CASSPARDTEAFF.

The J gene is TRBJ1-2, the V gene TRBV10-3; D not resolved. V was pared by 3 bases and J by 2 bases, with 13 bases between. The CDR3 has 15 amino acids. CDR1 is ENHRY, CDR2 SYGVKD, per germline. The CDR3 is CAISDFEVENYGYTF. The DNA for the CDR3 is TGTGCCATCAGTGATTTTGAGGTGGAAAACTATGGCTACACCTTC.

The chain carries TRBV6-6 and TRBJ2-7; possible D gene TRBD1, 6 bases. The CDR3 covers 14 residues. The germline V gene encodes CDR1 MNHNY and CDR2 SVGAGI (reference sequence). The V gene lost 6 bases and the J gene lost 4 bases, with 16 bases spanning the gap. This chain's CDR3 is CASRNTGTMYEQYF. Written as DNA, the CDR3 is TGTGCCAGCAGGAATACCGGGACAATGTACGAGCAGTACTTC.